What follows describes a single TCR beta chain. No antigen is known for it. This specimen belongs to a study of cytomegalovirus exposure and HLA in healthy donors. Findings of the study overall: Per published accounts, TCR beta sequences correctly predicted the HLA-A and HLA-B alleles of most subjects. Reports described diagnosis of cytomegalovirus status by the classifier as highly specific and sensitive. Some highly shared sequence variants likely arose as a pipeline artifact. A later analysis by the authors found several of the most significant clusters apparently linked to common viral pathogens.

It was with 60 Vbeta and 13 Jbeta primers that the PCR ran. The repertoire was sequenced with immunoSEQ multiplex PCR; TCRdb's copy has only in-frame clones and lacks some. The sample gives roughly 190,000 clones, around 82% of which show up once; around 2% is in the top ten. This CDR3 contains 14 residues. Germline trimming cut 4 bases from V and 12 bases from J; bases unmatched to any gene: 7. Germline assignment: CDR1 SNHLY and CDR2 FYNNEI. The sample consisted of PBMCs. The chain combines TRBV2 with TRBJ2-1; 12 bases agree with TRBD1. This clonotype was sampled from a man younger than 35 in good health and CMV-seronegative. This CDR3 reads CASSAGTGGTGQFF. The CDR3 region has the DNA TGTGCCAGCAGTGCCGGGACAGGGGGCACGGGGCAGTTCTTC. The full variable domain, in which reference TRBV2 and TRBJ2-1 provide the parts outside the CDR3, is EPEVTQTPSHQVTQMGQEVILRCVPISNHLYFYWYRQILGQKVEFLVSFYNNEISEKSEIFDDQFSVERPDGSNFTLKIRSTKLEDSAMYFCASSAGTGGTGQFFGPGTRLTVL.